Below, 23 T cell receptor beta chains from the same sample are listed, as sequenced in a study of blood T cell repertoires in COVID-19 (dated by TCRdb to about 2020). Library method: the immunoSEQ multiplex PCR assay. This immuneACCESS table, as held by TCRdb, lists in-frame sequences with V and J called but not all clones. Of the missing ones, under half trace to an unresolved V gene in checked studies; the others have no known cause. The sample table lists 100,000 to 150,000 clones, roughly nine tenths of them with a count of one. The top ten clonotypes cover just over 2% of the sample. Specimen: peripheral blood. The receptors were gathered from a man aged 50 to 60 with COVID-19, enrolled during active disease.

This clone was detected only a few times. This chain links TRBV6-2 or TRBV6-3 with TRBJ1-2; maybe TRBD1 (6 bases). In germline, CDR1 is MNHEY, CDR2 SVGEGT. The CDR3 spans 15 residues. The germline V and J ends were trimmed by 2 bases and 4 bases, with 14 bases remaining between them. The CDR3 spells CASSYAPPDSYGYTF. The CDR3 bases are TGTGCCAGCAGTTACGCCCCTCCGGACAGCTATGGCTACACCTTC.

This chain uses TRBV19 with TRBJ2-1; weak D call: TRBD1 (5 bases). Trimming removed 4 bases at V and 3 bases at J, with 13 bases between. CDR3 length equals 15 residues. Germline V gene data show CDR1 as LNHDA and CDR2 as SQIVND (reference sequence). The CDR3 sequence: CASSTGHEYYNEQFF. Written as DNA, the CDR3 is TGTGCCAGTAGTACCGGACATGAATACTACAATGAGCAGTTCTTC.

The CDR3 nucleotides are TGTGCCAGCAGCTCCCCCGGGGCGGGAGCCTACGAGCAGTACTTC. This encodes CASSSPGAGAYEQYF. The rearrangement joins TRBV11-2 to TRBJ2-7; the match to TRBD2 covers 7 bases. The CDR3 is 15 residues long. J lost 2 bases, V lost 4 bases, and 8 bases had no gene match. Germline lookup yields CDR1 SGHAT and CDR2 FQNNGV.

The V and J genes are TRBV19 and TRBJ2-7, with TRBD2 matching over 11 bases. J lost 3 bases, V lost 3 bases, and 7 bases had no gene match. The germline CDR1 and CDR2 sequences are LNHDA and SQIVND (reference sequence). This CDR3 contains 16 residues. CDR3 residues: CASSIKLAGVDYEQYV. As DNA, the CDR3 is TGTGCCAGTAGTATTAAACTAGCGGGAGTCGACTACGAGCAGTACGTC.

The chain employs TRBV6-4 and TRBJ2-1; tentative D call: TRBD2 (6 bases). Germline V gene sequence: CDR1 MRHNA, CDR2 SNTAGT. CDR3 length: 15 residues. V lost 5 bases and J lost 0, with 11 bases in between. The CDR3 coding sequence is TGTGCCAGCAGTTCCGACGGGAGCTCCTACAATGAGCAGTTCTTC. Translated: CASSSDGSSYNEQFF.

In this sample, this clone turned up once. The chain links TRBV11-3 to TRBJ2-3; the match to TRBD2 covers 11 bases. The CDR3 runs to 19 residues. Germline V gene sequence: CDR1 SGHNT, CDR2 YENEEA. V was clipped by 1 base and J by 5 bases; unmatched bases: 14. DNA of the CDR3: TGTGCCAGCAGCTTAGGGAACCTAGCGGGAGGAGTTGGACGAGATACGCAGTATTTT. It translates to CASSLGNLAGGVGRDTQYF.

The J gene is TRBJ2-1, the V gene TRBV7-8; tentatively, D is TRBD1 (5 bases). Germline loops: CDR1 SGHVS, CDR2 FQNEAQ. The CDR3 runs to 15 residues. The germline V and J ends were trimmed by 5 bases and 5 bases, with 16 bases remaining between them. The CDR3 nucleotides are TGTGCCAGCAGCCCCCGAAAGGGGCGAGACAATGAGCAGTTCTTC. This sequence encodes CASSPRKGRDNEQFF.

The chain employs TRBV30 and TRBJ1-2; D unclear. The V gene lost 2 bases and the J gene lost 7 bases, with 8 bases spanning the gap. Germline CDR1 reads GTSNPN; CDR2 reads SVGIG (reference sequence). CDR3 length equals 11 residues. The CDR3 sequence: CAWSRSGGYTF. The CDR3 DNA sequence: TGTGCCTGGAGTAGATCAGGTGGCTACACCTTC.

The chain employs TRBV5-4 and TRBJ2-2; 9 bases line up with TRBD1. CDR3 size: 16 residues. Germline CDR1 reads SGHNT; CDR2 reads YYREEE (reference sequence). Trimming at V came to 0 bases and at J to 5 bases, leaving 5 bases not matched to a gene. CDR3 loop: CASSLGTGVGTGELFF. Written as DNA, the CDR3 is TGTGCCAGCAGCTTGGGGACAGGGGTAGGAACCGGGGAGCTGTTTTTT.

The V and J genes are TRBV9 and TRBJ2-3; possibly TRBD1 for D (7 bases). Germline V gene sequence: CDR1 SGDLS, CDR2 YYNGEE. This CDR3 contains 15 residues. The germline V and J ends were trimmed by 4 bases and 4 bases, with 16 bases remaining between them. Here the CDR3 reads CASSPGGNRADTQYF. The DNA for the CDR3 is TGTGCCAGCAGCCCAGGGGGGAATAGAGCAGATACGCAGTATTTT. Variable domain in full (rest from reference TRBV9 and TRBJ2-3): DSGVTQTPKHLITATGQRVTLRCSPRSGDLSVYWYQQSLDQGLQFLIQYYNGEERAKGNILERFSAQQFPDLHSELNLSSLELGDSALYFCASSPGGNRADTQYFGPGTRLTVL.

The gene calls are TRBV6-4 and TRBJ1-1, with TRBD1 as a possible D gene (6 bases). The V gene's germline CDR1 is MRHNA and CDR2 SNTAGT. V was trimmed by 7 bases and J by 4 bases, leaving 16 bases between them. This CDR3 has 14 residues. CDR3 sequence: CASTQADRPTEAFF. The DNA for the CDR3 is TGTGCCAGCACCCAAGCCGACAGGCCCACTGAAGCTTTCTTT.

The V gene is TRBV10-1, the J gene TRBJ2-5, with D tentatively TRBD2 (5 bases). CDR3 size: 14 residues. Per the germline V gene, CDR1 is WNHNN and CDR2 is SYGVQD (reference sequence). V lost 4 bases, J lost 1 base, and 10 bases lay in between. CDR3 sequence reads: CASSGGGPQETQYF. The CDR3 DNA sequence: TGCGCCAGCAGTGGCGGCGGGCCCCAAGAGACCCAGTACTTC.

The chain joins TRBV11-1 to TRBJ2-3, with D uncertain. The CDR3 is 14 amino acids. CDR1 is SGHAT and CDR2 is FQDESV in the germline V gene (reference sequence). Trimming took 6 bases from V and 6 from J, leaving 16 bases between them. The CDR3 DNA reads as TGTGCCAGCAGGACACAATCCTACCGGGATACGCAGTATTTT. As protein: CASRTQSYRDTQYF.

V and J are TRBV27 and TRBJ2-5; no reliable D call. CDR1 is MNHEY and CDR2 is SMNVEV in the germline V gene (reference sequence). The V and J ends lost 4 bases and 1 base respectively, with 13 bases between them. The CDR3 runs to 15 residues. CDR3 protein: CASSSTVWAQETQYF. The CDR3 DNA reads TGTGCCAGCAGTTCAACTGTGTGGGCCCAAGAGACCCAGTACTTC.

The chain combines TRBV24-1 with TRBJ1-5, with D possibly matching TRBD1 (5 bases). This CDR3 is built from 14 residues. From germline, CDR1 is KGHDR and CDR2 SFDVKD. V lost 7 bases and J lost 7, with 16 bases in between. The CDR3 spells CATSDFRVGQPQHF. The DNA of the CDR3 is TGTGCCACCAGCGACTTCAGGGTGGGGCAGCCCCAGCATTTT.

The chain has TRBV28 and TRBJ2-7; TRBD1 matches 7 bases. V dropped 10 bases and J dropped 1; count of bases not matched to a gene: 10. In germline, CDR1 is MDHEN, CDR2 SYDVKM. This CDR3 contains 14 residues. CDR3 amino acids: CATHPGQSSYEQYF. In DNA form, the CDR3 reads TGTGCCACCCATCCGGGACAGAGTTCCTACGAGCAGTACTTC.

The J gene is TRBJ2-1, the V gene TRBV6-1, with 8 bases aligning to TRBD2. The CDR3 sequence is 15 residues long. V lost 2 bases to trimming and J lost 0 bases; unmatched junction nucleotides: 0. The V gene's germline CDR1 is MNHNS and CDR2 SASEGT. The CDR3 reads CASSELAGSYNEQFF. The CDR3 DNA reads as TGTGCCAGCAGTGAACTAGCGGGCTCCTACAATGAGCAGTTCTTC.

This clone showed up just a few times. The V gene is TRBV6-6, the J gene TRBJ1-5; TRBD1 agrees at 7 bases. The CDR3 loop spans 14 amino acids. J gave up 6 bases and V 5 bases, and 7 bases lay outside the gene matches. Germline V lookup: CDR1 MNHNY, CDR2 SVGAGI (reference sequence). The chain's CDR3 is CASSQETGLQPQHF. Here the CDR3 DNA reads TGTGCCAGCAGTCAGGAGACAGGGCTTCAGCCCCAGCATTTT.

The CDR3: CASSFPPVQGSEKLFF. The DNA for the CDR3 is TGTGCCAGCAGTTTCCCCCCCGTGCAGGGGAGCGAAAAACTGTTTTTT. V is TRBV27 and J is TRBJ1-4; tentatively, D is TRBD1 (6 bases). Trimming removed 3 bases at V and 8 bases at J, with 19 bases between. The germline V gene has CDR1 MNHEY and CDR2 SMNVEV (reference sequence). This CDR3 spans 16 amino acids.

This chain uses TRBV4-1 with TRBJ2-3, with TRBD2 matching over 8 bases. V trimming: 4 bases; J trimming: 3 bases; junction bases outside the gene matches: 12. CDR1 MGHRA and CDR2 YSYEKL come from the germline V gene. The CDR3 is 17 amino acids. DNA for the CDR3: TGCGCCAGCAGCCCCCTCCGGATTCAGCGGGAGACAGATACGCAGTATTTT. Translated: CASSPLRIQRETDTQYF.

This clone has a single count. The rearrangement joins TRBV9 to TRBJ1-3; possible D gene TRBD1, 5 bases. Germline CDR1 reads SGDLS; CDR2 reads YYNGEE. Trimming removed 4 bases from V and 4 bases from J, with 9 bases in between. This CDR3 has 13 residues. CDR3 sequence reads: CASSLEGGNTIYF. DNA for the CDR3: TGTGCCAGCAGCCTGGAGGGGGGAAACACCATATATTTT.

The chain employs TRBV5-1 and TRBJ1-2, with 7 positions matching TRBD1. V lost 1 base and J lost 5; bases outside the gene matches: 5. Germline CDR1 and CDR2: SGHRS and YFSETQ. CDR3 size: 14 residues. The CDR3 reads CASSLWGQSYGYTF. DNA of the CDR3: TGCGCCAGCAGCTTGTGGGGACAGTCTTATGGCTACACCTTC.

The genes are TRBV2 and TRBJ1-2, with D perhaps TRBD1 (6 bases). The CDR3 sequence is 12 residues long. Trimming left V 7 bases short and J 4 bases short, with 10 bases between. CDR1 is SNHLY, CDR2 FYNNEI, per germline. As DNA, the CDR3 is TGTGCCAGCAAAGGGGGAAGCTATGGCTACACCTTC. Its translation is CASKGGSYGYTF.